Listed here are 14 T cell receptor beta chains from one sample, sequenced in a study of CD8 T cells in ankylosing spondylitis. MiXCR was run by TCRdb on the 5' RACE reads, yielding one entry per CDR3 protein. Of 220,000 or so distinct CDR3 sequences in the sample, about 10% were seen once. Specimen: blood, either unsorted or a sorted T cell fraction (not recorded which). These receptors originate from a male donor with ankylosing spondylitis or in good health (not recorded which).

The CDR3 protein is CASSLSDGQPQHF. In nucleotides, the CDR3 is TGTGCCAGCAGCTTAAGTGACGGTCAGCCCCAGCATTTT. V gene TRBV7-8 combines with J gene TRBJ1-5, with no clear D. Germline V gene data show CDR1 as SGHVS and CDR2 as FQNEAQ. Trimming took off 2 bases at V and 6 bases at J, with 8 bases between the two ends. The CDR3 totals 13 residues.

This clonotype was seen many times. The chain has TRBV29-1 and TRBJ2-3; 7 bases fit TRBD2. Germline assignment: CDR1 SQVTM and CDR2 ANQGSEA. Trimming at V came to 6 bases and at J to 1 base, leaving 7 bases not matched to a gene. The CDR3 covers 14 residues. The CDR3, as DNA: TGCAGCGTGGGGGGGAGAGGGGGCACAGATACGCAGTATTTT. It specifies CSVGGRGGTDTQYF.

The chain joins TRBV18 to TRBJ1-6; the match to TRBD1 covers 7 bases. The germline CDR1 and CDR2 sequences are KGHSH and LQKENI. This CDR3 region has 14 residues. V dropped 5 bases and J dropped 8; count of bases not matched to a gene: 6. The CDR3 nucleotides are TGTGCCAGCTCATCACAGGGGAAGGATTCACCCCTCCACTTT. Amino acids: CASSSQGKDSPLHF.

In its sample, this clonotype was seen many times. The chain links TRBV12-3 or TRBV12-4 to TRBJ2-3, with D unresolved. This CDR3 region has 15 residues. The ends were cut back, 6 bases at V and 5 bases at J, with 18 bases in the middle. This CDR3 is CASSPDSPAGDTQYF. Here the CDR3 DNA reads TGTGCCAGCAGCCCAGACTCGCCAGCCGGAGATACGCAGTATTTT.

This clonotype has more than one count but fewer than ten. The chain couples TRBV5-1 to TRBJ1-5, with TRBD1 matching 8 bases. The ends lost 4 bases at V and 7 bases at J; junction bases unmatched: 7. Germline V gene sequence: CDR1 SGHRS, CDR2 YFSETQ. The CDR3 runs to 14 residues. CDR3 nucleotide sequence: TGCGCCAGCAGCCCCCAGGGGGCGAACCAGCCCCAGCATTTT. Translated, it gives CASSPQGANQPQHF.

This clonotype has just a few counts. The junction departs from the called germline gene at one end, perhaps through a read error. The genes are TRBV20-1 and TRBJ2-2; D may match TRBD1 or TRBD2 (6 bases each). Germline values: CDR1 DFQATT, CDR2 SNEGSKA (reference sequence). The CDR3 has 16 amino acids. CDR3 in DNA: TGCAGTGCTAGCCTCGGGGGCGTGTGGAACCCCGGGGAGCTGTTTTTT. Its protein product is CSASLGGVWNPGELFF.

This clonotype was counted many times. This chain links TRBV24-1 with TRBJ2-2; possibly TRBD1 for D (6 bases). The CDR3 consists of 16 residues. Trimming cost V 3 bases and J 8 bases, with 18 bases left between them. Germline assignment: CDR1 KGHDR and CDR2 SFDVKD. The CDR3 spells CATSDDRPGMFGELFF. CDR3 bases: TGTGCCACCAGTGATGACAGGCCCGGGATGTTTGGGGAGCTGTTTTTT.

This clonotype was observed many times. V usage is TRBV7-3 and J usage is TRBJ2-5; possibly TRBD1 for D (6 bases). V gave up 7 bases and J gave up 1 base, with 31 bases separating them. Germline V lookup: CDR1 SGHTA, CDR2 FQGTGA. The CDR3 sequence is 20 residues long. The CDR3 loop reads CASILRGANRNGQCQETQYF. CDR3 nucleotides: TGTGCCAGCATCCTACGAGGGGCAAATAGGAACGGACAGTGCCAAGAGACCCAGTACTTC. Full variable domain (outside the CDR3, taken from reference TRBV7-3 and TRBJ2-5): GAGVSQTPSNKVTEKGKYVELRCDPISGHTALYWYRQSLGQGPEFLIYFQGTGAADDSGLPNDRFFAVRPEGSVSTLKIQRTERGDSAVYLCASILRGANRNGQCQETQYFGPGTRLLVL.

The genes are TRBV12-3 or TRBV12-4 and TRBJ2-5, with 9 nucleotides matching TRBD1. The CDR3 is 14 residues long. The V and J ends lost 6 bases and 4 bases, in that order; junction bases with no gene match: 6. Written as DNA, the CDR3 is TGTGCCAGCAGCGGACAGGGGTGGCGAGAGACCCAGTACTTC. It encodes CASSGQGWRETQYF.

Many counts were recorded for this clonotype. The chain has TRBV20-1 and TRBJ2-1; no clear D gene. Germline CDR1 DFQATT, CDR2 SNEGSKA (reference sequence). There are 16 residues in the CDR3. V was pared by 6 bases and J by 0 bases, with 18 bases between. CDR3 sequence: CSAPITNPSSYNEQFF. In DNA, the CDR3 is TGCAGTGCCCCCATTACCAACCCGAGCTCCTACAATGAGCAGTTCTTC.

This clonotype was recorded at least ten times. This rearrangement joins TRBV11-3 to TRBJ2-3; the match to TRBD1 covers 9 bases. This CDR3 comprises 15 residues. The V and J ends lost 5 bases and 9 bases, in that order; junction bases with no gene match: 12. Germline V gene sequence: CDR1 SGHNT, CDR2 YENEEA. Here the CDR3 reads CASSPRQGDQFTQYF. CDR3 bases: TGTGCCAGCAGCCCACGACAGGGGGATCAATTCACGCAGTATTTT.

Turning to this clonotype: A much bigger clone sits one base away, suggesting this may be a read error. The V gene is TRBV7-3, the J gene TRBJ2-2; D is possibly TRBD2 (5 bases). V lost 6 bases, J lost 6 bases, and 14 bases lay in between. Germline values: CDR1 SGHTA, CDR2 FQGTGA. CDR3 size: 14 residues. CDR3 nucleotide sequence: TGTGCCAGCAGGTTTGGGATTAGCGCCGGGGAGCTGTTTTTT. Protein product: CASRFGISAGELFF.

This clonotype occurred many times. V usage is TRBV7-3 and J usage is TRBJ2-2, with D possibly being TRBD1 (6 bases). The CDR3 extends over 17 amino acids. V lost 5 bases and J lost 0, with 16 bases in between. Germline-derived CDR1 and CDR2 are SGHTA and FQGTGA. The CDR3: CASSPPTGPSNTGELFF. The CDR3 DNA is TGTGCCAGCAGCCCTCCGACAGGCCCCTCGAACACCGGGGAGCTGTTTTTT.

At least ten counts were recorded for this clonotype. The V call is TRBV20-1, the J call TRBJ1-2; maybe TRBD1 (5 bases). Germline CDR1 DFQATT, CDR2 SNEGSKA (reference sequence). This CDR3 has 14 residues. The germline V and J ends were trimmed by 2 bases and 8 bases, with 18 bases remaining between them. CDR3: CSARSLWGAQGYTF. The DNA for the CDR3 is TGCAGTGCTAGATCTCTCTGGGGCGCCCAGGGCTACACCTTC.